Below, 29 T cell receptor beta chains from the same sample are listed, as sequenced in a study of T cell clones after liver transplantation. Sequencing was performed with immunoSEQ multiplex PCR; in TCRdb, only in-frame clones are kept and a portion is missing. The sample has tens of thousands of clones, around 84% seen once; the top ten hold roughly 2.7%. Source: CD4+ T cells from blood, taken 24 months after liver transplant. All receptors come from a human patient who received a liver transplant. The T cells may partly be graft donor cells.

The chain recombines TRBV6-1 with TRBJ2-5; D unclear. The CDR3 contains 14 residues. Trimming cost V 7 bases and J 4 bases, with 16 bases left between them. Germline CDR1 is MNHNS and CDR2 is SASEGT. CDR3 region: CASNEDKGSETQYF. The CDR3 nucleotides read TGTGCCAGCAACGAGGATAAGGGCTCAGAGACCCAGTACTTC.

Of note for this clone: This sample includes further DNA sequences coding for the same CDR3. DNA of the CDR3: TGTGCCAGCAGGCCGCCGGGGACCGTGGATGAAAAACTGTTTTTT. Translation gives CASRPPGTVDEKLFF. The chain combines TRBV6-6 with TRBJ1-4, with D perhaps matching TRBD1 (5 bases). Trimming shortened V by 6 bases and J by 6 bases, and 17 bases separated the two germline ends. CDR3 length: 15 residues. Germline lookup yields CDR1 MNHNY and CDR2 SVGAGI (reference sequence).

This rearrangement joins TRBV19 to TRBJ1-2, with no clear D. V was shortened by 0 bases and J by 5 bases, with 10 bases between the two germline ends. CDR1 and CDR2 from the germline V gene are LNHDA and SQIVND (reference sequence). This CDR3 region has 14 residues. CDR3 sequence reads: CASSIDQRTYGYTF. CDR3 nucleotides: TGTGCCAGTAGTATAGATCAAAGGACTTATGGCTACACCTTC.

The V call is TRBV5-1, the J call TRBJ2-3; TRBD1 agrees at 8 bases. Germline assignment: CDR1 SGHRS and CDR2 YFSETQ. The CDR3 is 16 amino acids. Losses at the gene ends were 0 bases for V and 5 bases for J; bases not matched to a gene: 8. The CDR3, as DNA: TGCGCCAGCAGCTTGGGGACAGGGCCCCCCCAAGATACGCAGTATTTT. This codes for CASSLGTGPPQDTQYF.

The sample holds one count of this clone. The V and J genes are TRBV19 and TRBJ2-7; a weak D match, TRBD1 (6 bases). The CDR3 runs to 14 residues. The ends were cut back, 6 bases at V and 1 base at J, with 13 bases in the middle. From germline, CDR1 is LNHDA and CDR2 SQIVND (reference sequence). Written as DNA, the CDR3 is TGTGCCAGTAGAGCTTGGGACACTTCCTACGAGCAGTACTTC. It encodes CASRAWDTSYEQYF.

The rearrangement joins TRBV27 to TRBJ1-4; weak D call: TRBD1 (5 bases). V lost 4 bases to trimming and J lost 16 bases, with 16 bases between them. The CDR3 runs to 12 residues. Germline V gene data show CDR1 as MNHEY and CDR2 as SMNVEV (reference sequence). The CDR3 here is CASSSRDKGRFF. CDR3 in DNA: TGTGCCAGCAGTTCGCGAGACAAGGGGCGGTTTTTT.

The V call is TRBV7-2, the J call TRBJ2-1; perhaps TRBD1 as D (6 bases). The CDR3 extends over 16 amino acids. V gave up 5 bases and J gave up 2 bases, with 16 bases separating them. From germline, CDR1 is SGHTA and CDR2 FQGNSA. This CDR3 is CASSTRWQGPYNEQFF. In DNA form, the CDR3 reads TGTGCCAGCAGCACCCGGTGGCAGGGGCCCTACAATGAGCAGTTCTTC. Drawing the rest from reference TRBV7-2 and TRBJ2-1, the complete variable domain is GAGVSQSPSNKVTEKGKDVELRCDPISGHTALYWYRQSLGQGLEFLIYFQGNSAPDKSGLPSDRFSAERTGGSVSTLTIQRTQQEDSAVYLCASSTRWQGPYNEQFFGPGTRLTVL.

This chain joins TRBV27 and TRBJ1-6; maybe TRBD1 (6 bases). Trimming pared 0 bases from V and 6 bases from J, leaving 12 bases between. The CDR3 has 16 residues. The V gene's germline CDR1 is MNHEY and CDR2 SMNVEV (reference sequence). The CDR3 region has the DNA TGTGCCAGCAGTTTATCGGCCGGGACACCTAATTCACCCCTCCACTTT. It is translated as CASSLSAGTPNSPLHF.

The chain couples TRBV19 to TRBJ1-1; the D is unclear. In germline, CDR1 is LNHDA, CDR2 SQIVND (reference sequence). Trimming cost V 7 bases and J 1 base, with 19 bases left between them. There are 16 residues in the CDR3. Here the CDR3 DNA reads TGTGCCAGTATGAATAGGTTAGAAAATAGGAACACTGAAGCTTTCTTT. It yields the protein CASMNRLENRNTEAFF.

The CDR3 coding sequence is TGTGCCAGCAGCTTACAGGGGGCATACGAGCAGTACTTC. Amino acid sequence: CASSLQGAYEQYF. This sequence joins TRBV5-5 and TRBJ2-7; 9 nucleotides align to TRBD1. CDR1 and CDR2 (germline): SGHKS, YYEKEE (reference sequence). The CDR3 has 13 amino acids. After removal of 2 bases from V and 4 bases from J, the junction contained 1 base not matched to a gene.

The chain carries TRBV14 and TRBJ2-1; TRBD2 matches at 7 bases. Germline values: CDR1 SGHDN, CDR2 FVKESK. Germline trimming cut 4 bases from V and 8 bases from J; bases unmatched to any gene: 17. This CDR3 comprises 17 residues. CDR3 protein: CASSPLRGGRAVDEQFF. CDR3 nucleotide sequence: TGTGCCAGCAGCCCCTTACGGGGTGGGAGGGCCGTCGATGAGCAGTTCTTC.

The chain employs TRBV16 and TRBJ1-1, with TRBD1 as a possible D gene (6 bases). Germline V lookup: CDR1 KGHSY, CDR2 FQNENV. The CDR3 contains 16 residues. Trimming cost V 0 bases and J 1 base, with 12 bases left between them. CDR3 sequence reads: CASSQSGGPGNTEAFF. CDR3 nucleotide sequence: TGTGCCAGCAGCCAATCCGGGGGGCCAGGGAACACTGAAGCTTTCTTT.

The chain recombines TRBV18 with TRBJ2-5; 13 bases agree with TRBD2. The germline V gene encodes CDR1 KGHSH and CDR2 LQKENI. Trimming removed 0 bases from V and 5 bases from J; junction bases left unmatched: 0. The CDR3 loop spans 15 amino acids. CDR3 nucleotides: TGTGCCAGCTCACCACCGGGACTAGCGGGGGAGACCCAGTACTTC. Its translation is CASSPPGLAGETQYF.

This chain uses TRBV7-8 with TRBJ2-2; 9 nucleotides match TRBD1. Trimming removed 2 bases from V and 6 bases from J; junction bases left unmatched: 4. This CDR3 spans 15 amino acids. Germline-derived CDR1 and CDR2 are SGHVS and FQNEAQ. This chain's CDR3 is CASSLRQGGPGELFF. The CDR3 nucleotides read TGTGCCAGCAGCTTACGACAGGGGGGACCCGGGGAGCTGTTTTTT.

The chain is built from TRBV5-1 and TRBJ2-3; 7 bases are shared with TRBD1. Germline loops: CDR1 SGHRS, CDR2 YFSETQ. The CDR3 is 16 amino acids. J gave up 2 bases and V 1 base, and 7 bases lay outside the gene matches. The CDR3: CASSLRQGYVTDTQYF. CDR3 nucleotide sequence: TGCGCCAGCAGCTTGCGACAGGGCTATGTCACAGATACGCAGTATTTT.

This chain uses TRBV19 with TRBJ2-7; the D gene is possibly TRBD2 (5 bases). The germline gives CDR1 LNHDA, CDR2 SQIVND (reference sequence). The V end was cut by 6 bases, the J end by 4 bases, with 16 bases between. This CDR3 comprises 14 residues. The CDR3 region has the DNA TGTGCCAGTAGACTTGAGGGCAAATTTTACGAGCAGTACTTC. This translates into CASRLEGKFYEQYF.

The rearrangement joins TRBV7-9 to TRBJ1-1; no clear D. The CDR3 runs to 12 residues. V was shortened by 4 bases and J by 8 bases, with 11 bases between the two germline ends. The germline V gene has CDR1 SEHNR and CDR2 FQNEAQ (reference sequence). The CDR3 sequence is CASSSQLREAFF. As DNA, the CDR3 is TGTGCCAGCAGCTCCCAGTTACGGGAAGCTTTCTTT.

This rearrangement joins TRBV5-1 to TRBJ1-1; D is undetermined. The CDR3 contains 14 residues. The ends were cut back, 4 bases at V and 1 base at J, with 11 bases in the middle. Germline loops: CDR1 SGHRS, CDR2 YFSETQ. The CDR3 DNA reads TGCGCCAGCAGCCCGCCGGGAGAGAACACTGAAGCTTTCTTT. Encoded protein: CASSPPGENTEAFF.

The chain is built from TRBV7-9 and TRBJ2-7; TRBD1 might be the D (6 bases). Germline V gene lookup returns CDR1 SEHNR and CDR2 FQNEAQ (reference sequence). This CDR3 has 14 amino acids. V was trimmed by 7 bases and J by 5 bases, leaving 18 bases between them. The CDR3 here is CASTKIGGADEQYF. The CDR3 DNA follows: TGTGCCAGCACAAAAATTGGGGGCGCAGACGAGCAGTACTTC.

Here the CDR3 reads CASSEEAFYNEQFF. CDR3 DNA sequence: TGCGCCAGCAGTGAGGAGGCCTTCTACAATGAGCAGTTCTTC. The J gene is TRBJ2-1, the V gene TRBV10-2; no reliable D call. CDR1 is WSHSY and CDR2 is SAAADI in the germline V gene. Between the trimmed V and J ends, which lost 2 bases and 3 bases, there was a span of 8 bases. The length of the CDR3 is 14 residues.

The rearrangement uses TRBV15 and TRBJ1-5, with a tentative D call TRBD1 (6 bases). Per germline, CDR1 LNHNV and CDR2 YYDKDF (reference sequence). The CDR3 spans 15 residues. V was cut by 0 bases and J by 5 bases, with 11 bases left in between. CDR3 nucleotide sequence: TGTGCCACCAGCAGAGAGAGCAGGGGCGATCAGCCCCAGCATTTT. This sequence encodes CATSRESRGDQPQHF.

V usage is TRBV9 and J usage is TRBJ2-7, with D uncertain. Germline loops: CDR1 SGDLS, CDR2 YYNGEE. V was cut by 0 bases and J by 2 bases, with 9 bases left in between. This CDR3 region has 14 residues. The CDR3 here is CASSVDLGAYEQYF. The CDR3 DNA follows: TGTGCCAGCAGCGTAGACCTTGGGGCCTACGAGCAGTACTTC.

The gene calls are TRBV7-2 and TRBJ1-2, with 8 bases lining up with TRBD1. The trim removed 6 bases at V and 4 bases at J, leaving 10 bases unmatched. CDR3 length: 15 residues. Per germline, CDR1 SGHTA and CDR2 FQGNSA. This CDR3 reads CASRPPGGSFYGYTF. As DNA, the CDR3 is TGTGCCAGCAGACCCCCAGGGGGCTCTTTCTATGGCTACACCTTC.

The V gene is TRBV19, the J gene TRBJ2-1; the D is unclear. Germline assignment: CDR1 LNHDA and CDR2 SQIVND (reference sequence). This CDR3 spans 13 amino acids. The CDR3 protein is CATSEGWGREQFF. CDR3 in DNA: TGTGCAACGAGCGAAGGGTGGGGAAGGGAGCAGTTCTTC.

The V and J genes are TRBV5-4 and TRBJ1-1; TRBD1 is a possible D gene (5 bases). The V end lost 0 bases, the J end lost 3 bases, and 12 bases lay between the germline ends. This CDR3 spans 15 amino acids. CDR1 is SGHNT, CDR2 YYREEE, per germline (reference sequence). CDR3 DNA: TGTGCCAGCAGCTTGGATACGGGGGACCACACTGAAGCTTTCTTT. This codes for CASSLDTGDHTEAFF.

A few counts support this clone. J is TRBJ1-2 and V is TRBV6-1; possibly TRBD1 for D (5 bases). The V end lost 3 bases, the J end lost 3 bases, and 11 bases lay between the germline ends. Germline CDR1 reads MNHNS; CDR2 reads SASEGT. This CDR3 region has 14 residues. Written as DNA, the CDR3 is TGTGCCAGCAGTGATCGGGACCGGTACTATGGCTACACCTTC. The encoded protein is CASSDRDRYYGYTF.

The chain recombines TRBV27 with TRBJ2-2; the D is unclear. The CDR3 consists of 16 residues. Germline CDR1 is MNHEY and CDR2 is SMNVEV (reference sequence). V was shortened by 5 bases and J by 8 bases, with 21 bases between the two germline ends. DNA of the CDR3: TGTGCCAGCAGTCTCCCCCCAGCGCTTGGGCGGGGGGAGCTGTTTTTT. Encoded protein: CASSLPPALGRGELFF.

This clone appeared a single time. The chain recombines TRBV15 with TRBJ2-7; D is unclear. This CDR3 is 13 amino acids long. The V end lost 2 bases, the J end lost 6 bases, and 11 bases lay between the germline ends. The germline V gene has CDR1 LNHNV and CDR2 YYDKDF (reference sequence). CDR3 DNA sequence: TGTGCCACCAGCAGACCCGGGTGGGGCGAGCAGTACTTC. This sequence encodes CATSRPGWGEQYF.

V is TRBV11-1 and J is TRBJ1-6, with a possible D match to TRBD1 (6 bases). The CDR3 length is 14 residues. Germline CDR1 SGHAT, CDR2 FQDESV (reference sequence). With 1 base removed from V and 10 bases from J, the gap between germline ends came to 11 bases. In nucleotides, the CDR3 is TGTGCCAGCAGCTTAGTTGGGGGCGACTCACCCCTCCACTTT. Translating it yields CASSLVGGDSPLHF.